This T cell receptor (beta chain) originates from a study of cytomegalovirus exposure and HLA in healthy donors. General study results and limits: Later analysis demonstrated an association between a missense DCLRE1C variant and TCR beta V- and J-gene trimming.

A multiplex PCR was run with 60 Vbeta primers and 13 Jbeta primers. Produced via immunoSEQ multiplex PCR; TCRdb's table is partial and in-frame only. This sample carries about 190,000 clones, 75% to 90% of them seen once, and the ten largest clones take roughly 2.8%. In its sample, this clone was seen a few times. The antigen remains unidentified. This CDR3 region has 14 residues. J lost 1 base, V lost 5 bases, and 3 bases had no gene match. Germline CDR1 is SEHNR and CDR2 is FQNEAQ (reference sequence). The chain combines TRBV7-9 with TRBJ1-1, with 8 bases aligning to TRBD1. Input material: PBMCs. This TCR derives from a woman aged 50 to 60 in good health and CMV-seropositive. DNA of the CDR3: TGTGCCAGCAGCGTGACAGGGGCGAACACTGAAGCTTTCTTT. It yields the protein CASSVTGANTEAFF.